This entry is about one T cell receptor (beta chain). The sample is drawn from a study of T cells in Graves' hyperthyroidism and ophthalmopathy. The CDR3 extends over 13 amino acids. CDR1 SQVTM and CDR2 ANQGSEA come from the germline V gene. The V end lost 5 bases, the J end lost 10 bases, and 18 bases lay between the germline ends. RNA transcripts served as the template for amplifying TCR beta CDR3 regions. RT-PCR in the first round (using the HTBI primer set) targeted the TCR CDR3. TCRdb recomputed calls from the multiplex PCR reads with MiXCR, one row per CDR3 protein. The sample yields fewer than 750,000 distinct CDR3 sequences, about 45% seen once. When ophthalmopathy did not progress within 18 months, Graves' hyperthyroidism was considered stable.

The sample taken for sequencing was peripheral blood or thyroid tissue (not recorded which). The receptor was derived from a woman aged 18-29 years with Graves' hyperthyroidism. The chain carries TRBV29-1 and TRBJ1-3, with D possibly TRBD1 on 5 matching bases. The DNA of the CDR3 is TGCAGCGTTCTCCCAGGGCGAGGGGAGACCATATATTTT. This codes for CSVLPGRGETIYF.